A single sample is the source of the 28 T cell receptor beta chains below, sequenced in a study of cytomegalovirus exposure and HLA in healthy donors. This table comes from immunoSEQ multiplex PCR, and its TCRdb copy is limited to in-frame clones, with some not included. The sample records 150,000 to 170,000 clones, just over 85% being singletons. The specimen sequenced was PBMCs. The receptors derive from a human donor in good health.

The V gene is TRBV5-1, the J gene TRBJ2-1; D is unclear. This CDR3 region has 15 residues. Germline values: CDR1 SGHRS, CDR2 YFSETQ. Trimming pared 0 bases from V and 2 bases from J, leaving 9 bases between. CDR3 protein: CASSLDPSAYNEQFF. DNA for the CDR3: TGCGCCAGCAGCTTGGACCCCAGCGCCTACAATGAGCAGTTCTTC.

The chain combines TRBV9 with TRBJ1-1; D not resolved. Germline V gene lookup returns CDR1 SGDLS and CDR2 YYNGEE. V lost 7 bases and J lost 3, with 19 bases in between. CDR3 length: 15 amino acids. This chain's CDR3 is CASRGLLGSDTEAFF. CDR3 nucleotide sequence: TGTGCCAGCCGAGGGCTTCTTGGGTCGGACACTGAAGCTTTCTTT.

The chain links TRBV7-3 to TRBJ2-1; 8 bases agree with TRBD2. Germline V gene data show CDR1 as SGHTA and CDR2 as FQGTGA. The J segment lost 4 bases and the V segment lost 5 bases, leaving 7 bases of the junction unmatched. CDR3 length: 15 residues. The CDR3 region is CASSPTSGPYNEQFF. For the CDR3, the DNA is TGTGCCAGCAGCCCCACTAGCGGACCGTACAATGAGCAGTTCTTC.

The V call is TRBV5-4, the J call TRBJ2-7, with a tentative D call TRBD1 (6 bases). The V gene lost 5 bases and the J gene lost 2 bases, with 17 bases spanning the gap. Germline V gene sequence: CDR1 SGHNT, CDR2 YYREEE (reference sequence). This CDR3 is 15 amino acids long. The CDR3 coding sequence is TGTGCCAGCAGTTCAGTGGGGGCCCCACCCTACGAGCAGTACTTC. This sequence encodes CASSSVGAPPYEQYF.

V usage is TRBV2 and J usage is TRBJ2-5, with a weak D call TRBD2 (7 bases). Trimming pared 8 bases from V and 7 bases from J, leaving 17 bases between. The germline CDR1 and CDR2 sequences are SNHLY and FYNNEI. This CDR3 contains 13 residues. CDR3 residues: CASLLQGGGTQYF. CDR3 nucleotide sequence: TGTGCCAGCCTTCTACAGGGAGGGGGGACCCAGTACTTC.

This clone was counted a single time. One end of the junction does not line up with germline, which may come from a read error. The gene calls are TRBV2 and TRBJ2-2; 9 nucleotides line up with TRBD1. CDR1 and CDR2 from the germline V gene are SNHLY and FYNNEI. This CDR3 has 15 residues. DNA for the CDR3: TGTGCCAGCAGGGAAGGACAGGGGCCCACCGGGGAGCTGTTTTTT. This translates into CASREGQGPTGELFF. The whole variable domain, remainder taken from reference TRBV2 and TRBJ2-2, is EPEVTQTPSHQVTQMGQEVILRCVPISNHLYFYWYRQILGQKVEFLVSFYNNEISEKSEIFDDQFSVERPDGSNFTLKIRSTKLEDSAMYFCASREGQGPTGELFFGEGSRLTVL.

The rearrangement joins TRBV7-2 to TRBJ2-1; D may be TRBD1 (6 bases). The CDR3 consists of 19 residues. CDR1 is SGHTA and CDR2 is FQGNSA in the germline V gene. The V gene lost 5 bases and the J gene lost 0 bases, with 23 bases spanning the gap. As DNA, the CDR3 is TGTGCCAGCAGCCCGGGACACGCCAAGATTCTCAGCTCCTACAATGAGCAGTTCTTC. Translating gives CASSPGHAKILSSYNEQFF.

The chain employs TRBV11-3 and TRBJ2-2; D possibly corresponds to TRBD2 (6 bases). CDR3 length: 13 amino acids. Deletions cut 11 bases from V and 2 bases from J, with 12 bases between. Germline V gene data show CDR1 as SGHNT and CDR2 as YENEEA. The CDR3 protein is CASRRDNTGELFF. As DNA, the CDR3 is TGTGCCTCCCGGCGGGACAACACCGGGGAGCTGTTTTTT.

The chain combines TRBV11-2 with TRBJ2-7; D is possibly TRBD1 (7 bases). Trimming stripped 6 bases from V and 3 bases from J, with 18 bases between. CDR1 is SGHAT, CDR2 FQNNGV, per germline. This CDR3 region has 15 residues. The CDR3: CASRYRGGVYYEQYF. CDR3 DNA: TGTGCCAGCAGGTACAGGGGCGGGGTTTACTACGAGCAGTACTTC.

This chain connects TRBV18 to TRBJ1-1; TRBD1 agrees at 8 bases. The CDR3 spans 17 residues. The junction had 6 bases not matched to a gene; V was cut back by 0 bases and J by 0 bases. Germline V gene data show CDR1 as KGHSH and CDR2 as LQKENI. Here the CDR3 reads CASSPPGTGPMNTEAFF. CDR3 sequence (DNA): TGTGCCAGCTCACCACCGGGGACAGGACCCATGAACACTGAAGCTTTCTTT.

The chain employs TRBV20-1 and TRBJ1-4; D gene uncertain. The CDR3 runs 11 residues. The V gene's germline CDR1 is DFQATT and CDR2 SNEGSKA (reference sequence). Trimming cost V 6 bases and J 8 bases, with 10 bases left between them. This CDR3 reads CSATSGEKLFF. In DNA, the CDR3 is TGCAGTGCCACAAGCGGAGAAAAACTGTTTTTT.

The J gene is TRBJ2-7, the V gene TRBV5-1, with TRBD2 as a possible D gene (5 bases). Trimming cost V 4 bases and J 1 base, with 12 bases left between them. The germline gives CDR1 SGHRS, CDR2 YFSETQ. The length of the CDR3 is 14 residues. The CDR3 sequence: CASSERTLSYEQYF. The CDR3 DNA sequence: TGCGCCAGCAGCGAGCGGACTCTTTCCTACGAGCAGTACTTC.

This chain links TRBV4-1 with TRBJ1-2, with 7 bases fitting TRBD1. Germline CDR1 reads MGHRA; CDR2 reads YSYEKL. J was trimmed by 5 bases and V by 3 bases; bases with no gene match: 12. The CDR3 runs to 16 residues. The CDR3 bases are TGCGCCAGCAGCCAGCCTTTCACAGACAGGGTTTATGGCTACACCTTC. Its translation: CASSQPFTDRVYGYTF.

The chain combines TRBV18 with TRBJ2-7, with a weak D call TRBD1 (6 bases). The germline V gene encodes CDR1 KGHSH and CDR2 LQKENI. The ends were cut back, 4 bases at V and 3 bases at J, with 7 bases in the middle. The CDR3 extends over 12 amino acids. The CDR3 is CASSQTGYEQYF. The DNA of the CDR3 is TGTGCCAGCTCACAGACAGGCTACGAGCAGTACTTC.

This clone occurred a few times. The rearrangement uses TRBV28 and TRBJ2-7; 7 bases align to TRBD1. Germline CDR1 is MDHEN and CDR2 is SYDVKM. The CDR3 is 12 amino acids. Trimming cost V 8 bases and J 6 bases; bases outside gene matches: 7. CDR3 region: CASGDRVPEQYF. CDR3 sequence (DNA): TGTGCCAGCGGAGACAGGGTTCCCGAGCAGTACTTC.

The CDR3 reads CASSPDGDIMTGELFF. CDR3 bases: TGTGCCAGCAGCCCAGACGGAGATATAATGACCGGGGAGCTGTTTTTT. The rearrangement joins TRBV9 to TRBJ2-2; D remains unclear. The V end was cut by 4 bases, the J end by 5 bases, with 18 bases between. Germline CDR1 and CDR2: SGDLS and YYNGEE. The CDR3 loop spans 16 amino acids.

This clone was observed once. The V and J genes are TRBV11-1 and TRBJ1-1; D is unresolved. Trimming removed 8 bases from V and 5 bases from J, with 21 bases in between. CDR3 length: 15 amino acids. The germline V gene encodes CDR1 SGHAT and CDR2 FQDESV (reference sequence). The CDR3 loop reads CASRGRGRAKTEAFF. The CDR3 bases are TGTGCCAGCCGCGGGCGGGGTAGAGCGAAGACTGAAGCTTTCTTT.

The sample holds a few counts of this clone. V usage is TRBV7-9 and J usage is TRBJ1-3, with 8 nucleotides matching TRBD1. Trimming at V came to 5 bases and at J to 5 bases, leaving 5 bases not matched to a gene. Germline-derived CDR1 and CDR2 are SEHNR and FQNEAQ (reference sequence). The CDR3 has 14 amino acids. The CDR3 spells CASSPWTGRNTIYF. CDR3 DNA: TGTGCCAGCAGCCCCTGGACAGGGAGAAACACCATATATTTT.

This rearrangement joins TRBV29-1 to TRBJ2-7; D perhaps matches TRBD2 (5 bases). Germline V gives CDR1 SQVTM, CDR2 ANQGSEA. V shed 4 bases and J shed 5 bases, with 18 bases lying between them. There are 14 residues in the CDR3. CDR3 bases: TGCAGCGTTGTTACTAGGATAGGAGTTCACGAGCAGTACTTC. It yields the protein CSVVTRIGVHEQYF.

This clone was found once. The rearrangement links TRBV5-6 to TRBJ2-5; TRBD1 aligns across 7 bases. The CDR3 consists of 18 residues. Trimming took 1 base from V and 0 from J; bases not matched to a gene: 12. Germline assignment: CDR1 SGHDT and CDR2 YYEEEE. The CDR3 nucleotides read TGTGCCAGCAGCTTGCCACGACAGGGCGCCATGTACCAAGAGACCCAGTACTTC. Its translation is CASSLPRQGAMYQETQYF.

The rearrangement joins TRBV9 to TRBJ1-1; no definite D call. With 0 bases removed from V and 1 base from J, the gap between germline ends came to 7 bases. The CDR3 runs to 14 residues. Germline assignment: CDR1 SGDLS and CDR2 YYNGEE. DNA of the CDR3: TGTGCCAGCAGCGTAGGTCCGGGGAACACTGAAGCTTTCTTT. Its protein is CASSVGPGNTEAFF.

The V gene is TRBV30, the J gene TRBJ2-7, with D possibly TRBD1 on 6 matching bases. V was cut by 0 bases and J by 4 bases, with 13 bases left in between. This CDR3 contains 14 residues. CDR1 GTSNPN and CDR2 SVGIG come from the germline V gene (reference sequence). The CDR3 is CAWSVQGQGYEQYF. The CDR3 coding sequence is TGTGCCTGGAGTGTACAGGGTCAGGGGTACGAGCAGTACTTC.

J is TRBJ2-1 and V is TRBV7-3, with 8 bases matching TRBD1. The CDR3 totals 13 residues. With 5 bases clipped from V and 7 bases from J, the junction kept 4 bases outside the gene matches. CDR1 SGHTA and CDR2 FQGTGA come from the germline V gene. The CDR3 loop is CASSPGQVNEQFF. The CDR3 DNA reads as TGTGCCAGCAGCCCGGGACAGGTAAATGAGCAGTTCTTC.

The V call is TRBV5-1, the J call TRBJ1-4; the D gene is possibly TRBD1 (6 bases). The CDR3 has 17 amino acids. V lost 0 bases and J lost 0, with 12 bases in between. Per the germline V gene, CDR1 is SGHRS and CDR2 is YFSETQ. CDR3 sequence reads: CASSLAGGVATNEKLFF. CDR3 nucleotides: TGCGCCAGCAGCTTGGCGGGGGGCGTTGCAACTAATGAAAAACTGTTTTTT. The full variable domain, with the rest looked up from reference TRBV5-1 and TRBJ1-4, is KAGVTQTPRYLIKTRGQQVTLSCSPISGHRSVSWYQQTPGQGLQFLFEYFSETQRNKGNFPGRFSGRQFSNSRSEMNVSTLELGDSALYLCASSLAGGVATNEKLFFGSGTQLSVL.

This chain connects TRBV5-1 to TRBJ2-6, with D possibly matching TRBD1 (6 bases). The V gene lost 6 bases and the J gene lost 0 bases, with 16 bases spanning the gap. The CDR3 covers 17 residues. Germline CDR1 SGHRS, CDR2 YFSETQ. The CDR3 loop is CASNTGTLTSGANVLTF. CDR3 in DNA: TGCGCCAGCAACACAGGGACCCTCACCTCTGGGGCCAACGTCCTGACTTTC.

This clone was seen a handful of times. The chain joins TRBV7-2 to TRBJ1-2; a possible D gene is TRBD1 (5 bases). This CDR3 has 14 amino acids. Per germline, CDR1 SGHTA and CDR2 FQGNSA. V gave up 5 bases and J gave up 1 base, with 11 bases separating them. The CDR3 DNA is TGTGCCAGCAGCAACTACAGGAATAACTATGGCTACACCTTC. It specifies CASSNYRNNYGYTF.

The chain uses TRBV10-2 and TRBJ2-3; no firm D call. The V gene lost 0 bases and the J gene lost 9 bases, with 13 bases spanning the gap. The CDR3 runs to 14 residues. Germline V gives CDR1 WSHSY, CDR2 SAAADI. Written as DNA, the CDR3 is TGCGCCAGCAGTGAGTCCGGAGTTGAAGAAACGCAGTATTTT. This translates into CASSESGVEETQYF.

The CDR3 nucleotides read TGTGCCAGCAGTTTTCAGGGGGCTAATCAGCCCCAGCATTTT. It specifies CASSFQGANQPQHF. The chain has TRBV28 and TRBJ1-5; TRBD1 aligns across 8 bases. CDR1 is MDHEN and CDR2 is SYDVKM in the germline V gene. The CDR3 extends over 14 amino acids. J was trimmed by 4 bases and V by 3 bases; bases with no gene match: 2. Supplemented by reference TRBV28 and TRBJ1-5, the full variable domain reads DVKVTQSSRYLVKRTGEKVFLECVQDMDHENMFWYRQDPGLGLRLIYFSYDVKMKEKGDIPEGYSVSREKKERFSLILESASTNQTSMYLCASSFQGANQPQHFGDGTRLSIL.